This section outlines one TCR beta chain sequence together with its context. The V and J ends lost 3 bases and 3 bases respectively, with 8 bases between them. This CDR3 has 12 residues. Per germline, CDR1 GTSNPN and CDR2 SVGIG (reference sequence). This sample is part of a study of blood T cell repertoires in COVID-19. Some clones are missing from TCRdb's copy, which holds only in-frame ones; the method was immunoSEQ multiplex PCR. In the table there are fewer than 200,000 clones, approximately 86% of which are singletons. The chain recombines TRBV30 with TRBJ1-2; D call uncertain. The clonotype comes from a man aged 50 to 60 with active or convalescent COVID-19. The specimen was peripheral blood. The DNA of the CDR3 is TGTGCCTGGAGCCGGTTAGACTATGGCTACACCTTC. This translates into CAWSRLDYGYTF.